What follows are 20 T cell receptor beta chains derived from one specimen sequenced in a study of CD8 T cells in cerebrospinal fluid in Alzheimer's disease. TCRdb re-called the 10x single-cell sequencing reads; one entry per CDR3 protein, DNA not given. Here the sample table reports some 1,200 distinct CDR3 sequences. Material for sequencing was cerebrospinal fluid. These TCRs come from a human donor with Alzheimer's disease.

This clonotype ranks as medium-sized in terms of frequency. CDR3 sequence reads: CSARPWDSYTGELFF. The chain combines TRBV20-1 with TRBJ2-2; TCRdb's D call, TRBD1, is unchecked because there is no DNA. The CDR3 extends over 15 amino acids. Germline V gives CDR1 DFQATT, CDR2 SNEGSKA (reference sequence).

The chain carries TRBV19 and TRBJ1-2; the TCRdb call, TRBD1, lacks DNA for checking. The CDR3 length is 17 residues. Looked up from germline, CDR1 is LNHDA and CDR2 is SQIVND (reference sequence). This chain's CDR3 is CASSIKGSQGGGYGYTF.

V is TRBV20-1 and J is TRBJ1-2. The CDR3 loop spans 17 amino acids. Germline V gene lookup returns CDR1 DFQATT and CDR2 SNEGSKA (reference sequence). The chain's CDR3 is CSARSLGTRVIDYGYTF.

Considering frequency, this clonotype is medium-sized. The V gene is TRBV2, the J gene TRBJ1-2; there is no DNA to check the TCRdb D call of TRBD1. The CDR3 loop spans 15 amino acids. Germline V gene data show CDR1 as SNHLY and CDR2 as FYNNEI. CDR3 region: CASSSQGQDYYGYTF. The entire variable domain, with the rest obtained from reference TRBV2 and TRBJ1-2, is as follows: EPEVTQTPSHQVTQMGQEVILRCVPISNHLYFYWYRQILGQKVEFLVSFYNNEISEKSEIFDDQFSVERPDGSNFTLKIRSTKLEDSAMYFCASSSQGQDYYGYTFGSGTRLTVV.

This clonotype registers medium-sized (0.01 to 0.1%) by frequency. CDR3 residues: CASSLDDSNQPQHF. The chain carries TRBV5-6 and TRBJ1-5. The germline CDR1 and CDR2 sequences are SGHDT and YYEEEE. This CDR3 has 14 amino acids.

This clonotype ranks as medium-sized (0.01 to 0.1%) in terms of frequency. V is TRBV5-4 and J is TRBJ2-2. The germline V gene has CDR1 SGHNT and CDR2 YYREEE (reference sequence). The CDR3 covers 15 residues. CDR3 loop: CASSRAGLDTGELFF.

J is TRBJ1-2 and V is TRBV7-6; TCRdb lists TRBD1, though no DNA is available to test this call. The germline V gene encodes CDR1 SGHVS and CDR2 FNYEAQ. This CDR3 is built from 15 residues. The CDR3 loop is CASSPGTGGPSGYTF. The full variable domain, with the rest looked up from reference TRBV7-6 and TRBJ1-2, is GAGVSQSPRYKVTKRGQDVALRCDPISGHVSLYWYRQALGQGPEFLTYFNYEAQQDKSGLPNDRFSAERPEGSISTLTIQRTEQRDSAMYRCASSPGTGGPSGYTFGSGTRLTVV.

This clonotype is identified as large from frequency. V and J are TRBV12-3 or TRBV12-4 and TRBJ1-4; the TRBD1 assignment by TCRdb is unverifiable without DNA. This CDR3 region has 16 residues. The CDR3: CASSPQGGATNEKLFF.

According to its frequency, this clonotype is medium-sized. The genes are TRBV25-1 and TRBJ2-7; without DNA, the TCRdb call of TRBD1 cannot be checked. Per the germline V gene, CDR1 is MGHDK and CDR2 is SYGVNS. This CDR3 comprises 12 residues. CDR3 loop: CASSAWTAEQYF.

This clonotype ranks as medium-sized in terms of frequency. This chain joins TRBV15 and TRBJ2-7; TCRdb designates TRBD2, a call that cannot be tested without DNA. Germline assignment: CDR1 LNHNV and CDR2 YYDKDF (reference sequence). This CDR3 has 15 residues. CDR3 region: CATSFPSAGVNEQYF.

This clonotype registers large by frequency. The chain recombines TRBV7-9 with TRBJ1-1. The CDR3 contains 12 residues. Germline assignment: CDR1 SEHNR and CDR2 FQNEAQ (reference sequence). This chain's CDR3 is CASSFMNTEAFF.

This clonotype is classed as large (0.1 to 1%) by frequency. This chain uses TRBV28 with TRBJ1-5; TCRdb proposes TRBD1, but this gene call is untestable without DNA. CDR1 MDHEN and CDR2 SYDVKM come from the germline V gene. This CDR3 has 16 amino acids. CDR3 sequence: CASSSAGQGANQPQHF.

This clonotype is classed as large (0.1 to 1%) by frequency. V gene TRBV7-3 combines with J gene TRBJ2-5. The CDR3 has 14 residues. The germline V gene has CDR1 SGHTA and CDR2 FQGTGA. CDR3 in amino acids: CASSLTATTETQYF.

By frequency, this clonotype is medium-sized. The CDR3 here is CASSFYRRNEQFF. The genes are TRBV12-3 or TRBV12-4 and TRBJ2-1. The CDR3 runs 13 residues.

By frequency, this clonotype registers medium-sized (0.01 to 0.1%). V gene TRBV12-3 or TRBV12-4 combines with J gene TRBJ2-5; TCRdb reports TRBD2, a call that lacks DNA to check it against. The CDR3 has 14 amino acids. CDR3 sequence reads: CASKTGIAIGTQYF.

This clonotype is medium-sized (0.01 to 0.1%) by frequency. This chain links TRBV6-1 with TRBJ1-2. This CDR3 is 13 amino acids long. CDR1 is MNHNS, CDR2 SASEGT, per germline. The chain's CDR3 is CASSDYTPYGYTF.

This clonotype is deemed medium-sized by its frequency. The J gene is TRBJ2-3, the V gene TRBV7-6; there is no DNA to check the TCRdb D call of TRBD1. Germline CDR1 SGHVS, CDR2 FNYEAQ. The CDR3 loop spans 14 amino acids. CDR3 amino acids: CASSLRGSTDTQYF.

According to its frequency, this clonotype is medium-sized. The chain couples TRBV5-1 to TRBJ1-2. The germline gives CDR1 SGHRS, CDR2 YFSETQ. The CDR3 is 14 amino acids. The CDR3 loop reads CASSLGQGLGGYTF.

The chain is built from TRBV5-5 and TRBJ2-3; the D call of TRBD2 rests on TCRdb alone, since no DNA is present to check it. CDR3 size: 16 residues. Germline V CDR1 and CDR2: SGHKS, YYEKEE (reference sequence). The CDR3 loop is CASSFGLAGGPDTQYF.

This clonotype is medium-sized (0.01 to 0.1%) by frequency. V and J are TRBV11-2 and TRBJ2-7; checking the TCRdb D call of TRBD2 is not possible without DNA. Germline CDR1 is SGHAT and CDR2 is FQNNGV. The CDR3 is 16 residues long. This chain's CDR3 is CASSLGGVAGVSEQYF.